This T cell receptor beta chain was sequenced for a study of shared clonotypes between healthy human individuals. The wider study: Two women and a few men aged 18 to 49 made up the donors.

Notes on the study in general: As a rule, naive subsets had a larger estimated richness than memory subsets. Clonotypes shared by all four sorted-subset donors had higher generation probabilities than non-shared clonotypes.

Assay used: immunoSEQ multiplex PCR; TCRdb lists only in-frame clones, some missing. The top ten clones hold 0.3% to 0.45% of a sample with fewer than 3 million clones, about nine tenths of them seen once. Worth noting for this clone: Its antigen remains unidentified.

The specimen was naive CD4+ T cells from PBMCs. The subset denotes: CD45RA+ positively selected. The TCR originated in a man aged 18 to 29 in good health. Some clones in this sample may be carry-over from other donors' samples.

CDR3 in amino acids: CASSLRGGGGNQPQHF. The CDR3 nucleotides are TGTGCCAGCAGTTTAAGGGGGGGAGGTGGCAATCAGCCCCAGCATTTT. V usage is TRBV28 and J usage is TRBJ1-5; the D gene is possibly TRBD1 (6 bases). The CDR3 length is 16 residues. In germline, CDR1 is MDHEN, CDR2 SYDVKM. V was trimmed by 2 bases and J by 2 bases, leaving 13 bases between them.